One and the same sample provided the 32 T cell receptor beta chains below, sequenced in a study of blood T cell repertoires in COVID-19. Measured with immunoSEQ multiplex PCR; TCRdb has only the in-frame clones, and not every one. The data show under 200,000 clones, roughly 77% seen once. Sequencing was performed on peripheral blood. These receptors came from a woman aged 40 to 55 with COVID-19, enrolled during active disease.

CDR3: CASSGGQGSRYTF. The CDR3 bases are TGTGCCAGCAGCGGGGGACAGGGATCTCGCTACACCTTC. The chain recombines TRBV9 with TRBJ1-2, with 9 bases that match TRBD1. V trimming: 3 bases; J trimming: 9 bases; junction bases outside the gene matches: 6. Germline lookup yields CDR1 SGDLS and CDR2 YYNGEE. This CDR3 spans 13 amino acids. Filled out from reference TRBV9 and TRBJ1-2, the complete variable domain reads DSGVTQTPKHLITATGQRVTLRCSPRSGDLSVYWYQQSLDQGLQFLIQYYNGEERAKGNILERFSAQQFPDLHSELNLSSLELGDSALYFCASSGGQGSRYTFGSGTRLTVV.

In this sample, this clone turned up once. This chain links TRBV5-1 with TRBJ2-3, with D possibly matching TRBD2 (6 bases). Germline V gives CDR1 SGHRS, CDR2 YFSETQ. Deletions cut 6 bases from V and 2 bases from J, with 16 bases between. There are 15 residues in the CDR3. CDR3 in amino acids: CASNPSVDVTDTQYF. The CDR3, as DNA: TGCGCCAGCAATCCTAGCGTGGACGTCACAGATACGCAGTATTTT.

The chain is built from TRBV25-1 and TRBJ2-2; 9 bases are shared with TRBD1. With 7 bases clipped from V and 5 bases from J, the junction kept 14 bases outside the gene matches. The CDR3 length is 17 residues. The germline CDR1 and CDR2 sequences are MGHDK and SYGVNS. CDR3 residues: CASTPPTGTGRTGELFF. In nucleotides, the CDR3 is TGTGCCAGCACCCCACCAACCGGGACAGGGAGAACCGGGGAGCTGTTTTTT. Supplemented by reference TRBV25-1 and TRBJ2-2, the full variable domain reads EADIYQTPRYLVIGTGKKITLECSQTMGHDKMYWYQQDPGMELHLIHYSYGVNSTEKGDLSSESTVSRIRTEHFPLTLESARPSHTSQYLCASTPPTGTGRTGELFFGEGSRLTVL.

Turning to this clone: In the same sample, other DNA sequences code for this CDR3. This sequence joins TRBV7-2 and TRBJ2-2, with 9 nucleotides matching TRBD2. Germline V gene data show CDR1 as SGHTA and CDR2 as FQGNSA. The CDR3 spans 15 residues. Trimming removed 1 base from V and 5 bases from J; junction bases left unmatched: 2. CDR3 sequence reads: CASSLVSGGTGELFF. Here the CDR3 DNA reads TGTGCCAGCAGCTTAGTAAGCGGGGGGACCGGGGAGCTGTTTTTT. The whole variable domain, filled in from reference TRBV7-2 and TRBJ2-2, reads GAGVSQSPSNKVTEKGKDVELRCDPISGHTALYWYRQSLGQGLEFLIYFQGNSAPDKSGLPSDRFSAERTGGSVSTLTIQRTQQEDSAVYLCASSLVSGGTGELFFGEGSRLTVL.

This chain uses TRBV6-1 with TRBJ1-2, with a possible D match to TRBD1 (5 bases). The CDR3 is made up of 14 amino acids. Trimming pared 0 bases from V and 5 bases from J, leaving 10 bases between. Germline CDR1 MNHNS, CDR2 SASEGT. CDR3 protein: CASSEAQGKYGYTF. The CDR3 DNA sequence: TGTGCCAGCAGTGAAGCGCAGGGCAAGTATGGCTACACCTTC.

Turning to this clone: Sequence at one end of the junction differs from germline and may be a read error. V gene TRBV11-2 combines with J gene TRBJ1-1; no firm D call. The germline gives CDR1 SGHAT, CDR2 FQNNGV. CDR3 length: 12 amino acids. The CDR3 sequence: CASSFNYRLPLF. CDR3 coding DNA: TGTGCCAGCAGCTTTAATTACCGACTCCCCCTCTTT.

The V gene is TRBV19, the J gene TRBJ2-3; 8 bases are shared with TRBD1. The CDR3 runs to 14 residues. Germline CDR1 and CDR2: LNHDA and SQIVND (reference sequence). The ends lost 8 bases at V and 4 bases at J; junction bases unmatched: 8. The DNA for the CDR3 is TGTGCCAGTCGAGCCAGGGGGCGGTCAGATACGCAGTATTTT. It is translated as CASRARGRSDTQYF. The full variable domain, rest sourced from reference TRBV19 and TRBJ2-3, is DGGITQSPKYLFRKEGQNVTLSCEQNLNHDAMYWYRQDPGQGLRLIYYSQIVNDFQKGDIAEGYSVSREKKESFPLTVTSAQKNPTAFYLCASRARGRSDTQYFGPGTRLTVL.

This clone was observed a handful of times. The chain employs TRBV7-9 and TRBJ2-1, with 8 bases fitting TRBD1. V gave up 4 bases and J gave up 1 base; unmatched junction bases: 3. The length of the CDR3 is 15 residues. Germline values: CDR1 SEHNR, CDR2 FQNEAQ (reference sequence). CDR3 in amino acids: CASSSRQGSYNEQFF. The CDR3 coding sequence is TGTGCCAGCAGCTCTAGACAGGGGTCCTACAATGAGCAGTTCTTC. Full variable domain (rest looked up from reference TRBV7-9 and TRBJ2-1): DTGVSQNPRHKITKRGQNVTFRCDPISEHNRLYWYRQTLGQGPEFLTYFQNEAQLEKSRLLSDRFSAERPKGSFSTLEIQRTEQGDSAMYLCASSSRQGSYNEQFFGPGTRLTVL.

This chain uses TRBV4-3 with TRBJ2-3; D gene uncertain. The CDR3 runs to 15 residues. V was clipped by 2 bases and J by 3 bases, with 12 bases between them. The germline V gene has CDR1 LGHNA and CDR2 YSLEER. CDR3 sequence reads: CASSQSNLRTDTQYF. The DNA of the CDR3 is TGCGCCAGCAGCCAATCAAATCTCCGGACAGATACGCAGTATTTT.

The chain combines TRBV3-1 (or the pseudogene TRBV3-2) with TRBJ1-2, with D possibly being TRBD1 (6 bases). Germline assignment: CDR1 LGHDT and CDR2 YNNKEL (reference sequence). The CDR3 runs to 16 residues. V shed 1 base and J shed 8 bases, with 20 bases lying between them. The CDR3 protein is CASSQAYRDPGRGYTF. CDR3 nucleotides: TGTGCCAGCAGCCAAGCTTACAGGGATCCGGGCCGGGGCTACACCTTC.

In this sample, this clone turned up once. The CDR3, as DNA: TGTGCCAGCAGCAGGACAGGGGACACTGAAGCTTTCTTT. Translated: CASSRTGDTEAFF. The chain employs TRBV5-4 and TRBJ1-1; 9 positions match TRBD1. This CDR3 spans 13 amino acids. The ends lost 4 bases at V and 3 bases at J; junction bases unmatched: 1. Germline loops: CDR1 SGHNT, CDR2 YYREEE (reference sequence). Combining the CDR3 with reference TRBV5-4 and TRBJ1-1 gives the whole variable domain ETGVTQSPTHLIKTRGQQVTLRCSSQSGHNTVSWYQQALGQGPQFIFQYYREEENGRGNFPPRFSGLQFPNYSSELNVNALELDDSALYLCASSRTGDTEAFFGQGTRLTVV.

The chain has TRBV6-5 and TRBJ2-4; 9 bases map to TRBD2. With 8 bases clipped from V and 3 bases from J, the junction kept 5 bases outside the gene matches. The CDR3 has 14 residues. Germline V gene lookup returns CDR1 MNHEY and CDR2 SVGAGI. The CDR3 nucleotides are TGTGCCAGCGGATATAGCGGGAGCAAAAACATTCAGTACTTC. This sequence encodes CASGYSGSKNIQYF.

The chain carries TRBV29-1 and TRBJ1-2; perhaps TRBD1 as D (6 bases). Germline loops: CDR1 SQVTM, CDR2 ANQGSEA. The CDR3 sequence is 14 residues long. V was trimmed by 5 bases and J by 5 bases, leaving 18 bases between them. This chain's CDR3 is CSVTTGTDLYGYTF. The CDR3 DNA is TGCAGCGTTACGACAGGAACGGACCTATATGGCTACACCTTC.

This sequence joins TRBV7-6 and TRBJ2-1; 7 bases agree with TRBD1. The CDR3 covers 15 residues. Trimming cost V 5 bases and J 2 bases; bases outside gene matches: 6. From germline, CDR1 is SGHVS and CDR2 FNYEAQ. CDR3 DNA: TGTGCCAGCAGCCCCTCACAGGGGACCTACAATGAGCAGTTCTTC. This sequence encodes CASSPSQGTYNEQFF.

This sequence joins TRBV18 and TRBJ1-4, with D perhaps TRBD1 (5 bases). CDR3 length: 14 residues. The ends were cut back, 4 bases at V and 8 bases at J, with 14 bases in the middle. The germline gives CDR1 KGHSH, CDR2 LQKENI. The CDR3 DNA is TGTGCCAGCTCACGGGGCCGAAAGGACGAAAAACTGTTTTTT. Translated: CASSRGRKDEKLFF.

The chain is built from TRBV5-6 and TRBJ1-5, with D possibly being TRBD1 (5 bases). Trimming shortened V by 3 bases and J by 4 bases, and 17 bases separated the two germline ends. This CDR3 comprises 16 residues. Germline V gene sequence: CDR1 SGHDT, CDR2 YYEEEE. CDR3 sequence (DNA): TGTGCCAGCAGCTGGGGGGGTCGTCATGTGAATCAGCCCCAGCATTTT. Translating gives CASSWGGRHVNQPQHF.

The chain couples TRBV5-1 to TRBJ2-7; 11 bases match TRBD2. Trimming removed 4 bases from V and 4 bases from J; junction bases left unmatched: 16. The CDR3 totals 18 residues. Germline V CDR1 and CDR2: SGHRS, YFSETQ. In DNA, the CDR3 is TGCGCCAGCAGCAGCATAGCGGGAGGGCCTATAGGAGCGTACGAGCAGTACTTC. Its translation is CASSSIAGGPIGAYEQYF.

The rearrangement joins TRBV6-5 to TRBJ1-2, with 9 bases identical to TRBD1. Trimming cost V 9 bases and J 7 bases; bases outside gene matches: 12. Germline values: CDR1 MNHEY, CDR2 SVGAGI. The CDR3 is made up of 14 amino acids. Here the CDR3 reads CASTPWTGEGGYTF. In DNA form, the CDR3 reads TGTGCCAGTACCCCCTGGACAGGGGAGGGTGGCTACACCTTC.

V gene TRBV3-1 (or the pseudogene TRBV3-2) combines with J gene TRBJ2-3; 7 bases fit TRBD2. Germline V gene data show CDR1 as LGHDT and CDR2 as YNNKEL (reference sequence). The CDR3 is 13 amino acids. V was pared by 4 bases and J by 5 bases, with 3 bases of the junction left unmatched. DNA of the CDR3: TGTGCCAGCAGCCGGGGCGGGGGAGATACGCAGTATTTT. Translation gives CASSRGGGDTQYF.

J is TRBJ2-5 and V is TRBV18; perhaps TRBD2 as D (6 bases). The V end was cut by 5 bases, the J end by 1 base, with 11 bases between. In germline, CDR1 is KGHSH, CDR2 LQKENI. The CDR3 sequence is 14 residues long. In DNA, the CDR3 is TGTGCCAGCTCATCAGGAGGGGTCCAAGAGACCCAGTACTTC. Translation: CASSSGGVQETQYF.

This sequence joins TRBV6-5 and TRBJ2-7; TRBD1 is a possible D gene (6 bases). Germline CDR1 is MNHEY and CDR2 is SVGAGI. Trimming left V 6 bases short and J 4 bases short, with 19 bases between. The CDR3 is 15 amino acids. CDR3: CASRKKQGEKYEQYF. As DNA, the CDR3 is TGTGCCAGCAGGAAGAAACAGGGCGAGAAGTACGAGCAGTACTTC.

The rearrangement joins TRBV7-2 to TRBJ2-7; D is possibly TRBD1 (6 bases). The CDR3 covers 15 residues. Germline CDR1 SGHTA, CDR2 FQGNSA. Trimming removed 5 bases from V and 5 bases from J, with 19 bases in between. The CDR3 nucleotides are TGTGCCAGCAGCCCGGCGGCTGTACAGGGCCACGAGCAGTACTTC. Protein: CASSPAAVQGHEQYF. The entire variable domain, with the rest obtained from reference TRBV7-2 and TRBJ2-7, is as follows: GAGVSQSPSNKVTEKGKDVELRCDPISGHTALYWYRQSLGQGLEFLIYFQGNSAPDKSGLPSDRFSAERTGGSVSTLTIQRTQQEDSAVYLCASSPAAVQGHEQYFGPGTRLTVT.

This chain uses TRBV12-3 or TRBV12-4 with TRBJ1-1, with TRBD1 as a possible D gene (5 bases). The CDR3 is 13 residues long. V shed 7 bases and J shed 5 bases, with 14 bases lying between them. As DNA, the CDR3 is TGTGCCAGCACTGGGACTTTGGGAACTGAAGCTTTCTTT. It yields the protein CASTGTLGTEAFF.

The genes are TRBV6-5 and TRBJ2-7, with D perhaps matching TRBD1 (5 bases). The germline gives CDR1 MNHEY, CDR2 SVGAGI. V lost 6 bases to trimming and J lost 3 bases, with 18 bases between them. The CDR3 has 15 amino acids. The CDR3 bases are TGTGCCAGCAGCAACCCAGGGAATAGGGGCTACGAGCAGTACTTC. It specifies CASSNPGNRGYEQYF.

The V call is TRBV10-3, the J call TRBJ2-5; TRBD2 might be the D (5 bases). Trimming shortened V by 3 bases and J by 4 bases, and 9 bases separated the two germline ends. The CDR3 loop spans 13 amino acids. Per germline, CDR1 ENHRY and CDR2 SYGVKD. Here the CDR3 reads CAISEWAGETQYF. The DNA of the CDR3 is TGTGCCATCAGTGAATGGGCGGGAGAGACCCAGTACTTC.

The chain joins TRBV18 to TRBJ1-1; perhaps TRBD1 as D (6 bases). CDR3 length: 13 residues. From germline, CDR1 is KGHSH and CDR2 LQKENI. Trimming removed 2 bases from V and 5 bases from J, with 9 bases in between. CDR3 bases: TGTGCCAGCTCACCATCCACAGGGACTGAAGCTTTCTTT. Protein: CASSPSTGTEAFF. The full variable domain, in which reference TRBV18 and TRBJ1-1 provide the parts outside the CDR3, is NAGVMQNPRHLVRRRGQEARLRCSPMKGHSHVYWYRQLPEEGLKFMVYLQKENIIDESGMPKERFSAEFPKEGPSILRIQQVVRGDSAAYFCASSPSTGTEAFFGQGTRLTVV.

For this clone: Other DNA variants within this sample encode the same CDR3. The V call is TRBV29-1, the J call TRBJ2-3; 10 bases agree with TRBD1. The CDR3 consists of 13 residues. Germline V lookup: CDR1 SQVTM, CDR2 ANQGSEA. The V segment lost 3 bases and the J segment 3 bases; nucleotides outside the gene matches: 0. CDR3: CSVEGQGTDTQYF. The CDR3 DNA sequence: TGCAGCGTTGAGGGACAGGGGACAGATACGCAGTATTTT.

The CDR3 spells CASTPGGIHYEQYF. For the CDR3, the DNA is TGTGCCAGCACCCCAGGGGGAATCCACTACGAGCAGTACTTC. The V call is TRBV7-2, the J call TRBJ2-7; 7 bases agree with TRBD1. The CDR3 has 14 amino acids. J was trimmed by 3 bases and V by 7 bases; bases with no gene match: 9. Germline lookup yields CDR1 SGHTA and CDR2 FQGNSA.

The V call is TRBV14, the J call TRBJ1-1; D might be TRBD1 (5 bases). The CDR3 has 15 residues. Trimming stripped 4 bases from V and 0 bases from J, with 12 bases between. Germline V gene data show CDR1 as SGHDN and CDR2 as FVKESK. CDR3 DNA: TGTGCCAGCAGCCCCGGACAAGTCATGAACACTGAAGCTTTCTTT. Protein sequence: CASSPGQVMNTEAFF.

The chain links TRBV7-8 to TRBJ2-7; 11 bases fit TRBD2. This CDR3 contains 19 residues. The trim removed 2 bases at V and 4 bases at J, leaving 16 bases unmatched. The germline V gene encodes CDR1 SGHVS and CDR2 FQNEAQ. The CDR3, as DNA: TGTGCCAGCAGCTTACCGACTAGCGGGGATTCCTATGCTCTATACGAGCAGTACTTC. Amino acids: CASSLPTSGDSYALYEQYF.

Remarks on this clone: The same CDR3 is also encoded by other DNA sequences in this sample. V usage is TRBV30 and J usage is TRBJ2-7, with 11 bases that match TRBD1. V lost 0 bases, J lost 4 bases, and 5 bases stayed unmatched. CDR3 size: 15 residues. From germline, CDR1 is GTSNPN and CDR2 SVGIG (reference sequence). The CDR3 loop is CAWSVLGQGAYEQYF. The CDR3 DNA is TGTGCCTGGAGTGTATTAGGACAGGGGGCATACGAGCAGTACTTC.

The chain is built from TRBV7-9 and TRBJ1-1; 9 positions agree with TRBD1. Germline V CDR1 and CDR2: SEHNR, FQNEAQ (reference sequence). CDR3 size: 16 residues. Trimming at V came to 2 bases and at J to 6 bases, leaving 10 bases not matched to a gene. CDR3 region: CASSLPNRGQSSEAFF. CDR3 nucleotide sequence: TGTGCCAGCAGCTTACCAAACAGGGGGCAGTCGTCTGAAGCTTTCTTT.